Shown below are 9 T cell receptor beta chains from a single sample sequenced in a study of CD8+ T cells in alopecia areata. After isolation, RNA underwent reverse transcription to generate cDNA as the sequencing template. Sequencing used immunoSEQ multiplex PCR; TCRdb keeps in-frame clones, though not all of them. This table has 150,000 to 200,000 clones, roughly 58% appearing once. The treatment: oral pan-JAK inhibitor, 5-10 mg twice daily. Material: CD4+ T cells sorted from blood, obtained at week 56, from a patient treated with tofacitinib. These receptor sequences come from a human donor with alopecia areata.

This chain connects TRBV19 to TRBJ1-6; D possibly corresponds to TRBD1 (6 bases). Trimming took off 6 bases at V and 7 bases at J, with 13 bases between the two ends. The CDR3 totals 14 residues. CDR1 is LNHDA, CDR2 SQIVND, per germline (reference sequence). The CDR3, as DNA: TGTGCCAGTAGGGGCCCAGGGACAAATTCACCCCTCCACTTT. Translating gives CASRGPGTNSPLHF.

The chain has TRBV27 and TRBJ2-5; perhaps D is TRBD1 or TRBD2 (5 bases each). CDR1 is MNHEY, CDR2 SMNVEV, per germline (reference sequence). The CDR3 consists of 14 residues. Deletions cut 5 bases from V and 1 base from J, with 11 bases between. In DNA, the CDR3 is TGTGCCAGCAGTCGGCCGGGGACCCAAGAGACCCAGTACTTC. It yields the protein CASSRPGTQETQYF.

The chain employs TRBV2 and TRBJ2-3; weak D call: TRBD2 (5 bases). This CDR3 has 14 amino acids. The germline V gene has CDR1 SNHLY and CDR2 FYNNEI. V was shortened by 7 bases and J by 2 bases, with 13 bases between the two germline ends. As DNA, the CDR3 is TGTGCCAGCAATCCGGGAATCCCCACAGATACGCAGTATTTT. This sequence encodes CASNPGIPTDTQYF.

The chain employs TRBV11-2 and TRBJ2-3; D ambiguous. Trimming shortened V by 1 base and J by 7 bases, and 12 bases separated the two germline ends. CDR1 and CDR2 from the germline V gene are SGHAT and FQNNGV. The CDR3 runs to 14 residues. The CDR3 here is CASSLVGLANTQYF. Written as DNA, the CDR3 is TGTGCCAGCAGCTTAGTCGGATTAGCTAATACGCAGTATTTT.

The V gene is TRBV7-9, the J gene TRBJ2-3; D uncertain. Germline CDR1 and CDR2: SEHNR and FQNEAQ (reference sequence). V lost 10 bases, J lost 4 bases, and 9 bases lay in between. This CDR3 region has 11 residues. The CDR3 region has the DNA TGTGCCACTACGGATGCAGATACGCAGTATTTT. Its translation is CATTDADTQYF.

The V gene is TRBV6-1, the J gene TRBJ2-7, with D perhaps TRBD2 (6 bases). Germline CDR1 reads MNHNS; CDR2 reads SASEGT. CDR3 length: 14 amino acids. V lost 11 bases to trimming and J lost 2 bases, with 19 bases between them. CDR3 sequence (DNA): TGTGCCTCTGACTTGGGAGGCAGCACCTACGAGCAGTACTTC. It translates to CASDLGGSTYEQYF.

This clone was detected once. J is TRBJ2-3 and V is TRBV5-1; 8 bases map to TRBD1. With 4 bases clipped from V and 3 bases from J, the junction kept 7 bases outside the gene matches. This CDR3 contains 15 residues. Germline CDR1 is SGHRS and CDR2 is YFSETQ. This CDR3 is CASSDGGTGTDTQYF. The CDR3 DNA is TGCGCCAGCAGCGACGGAGGGACAGGAACAGATACGCAGTATTTT.

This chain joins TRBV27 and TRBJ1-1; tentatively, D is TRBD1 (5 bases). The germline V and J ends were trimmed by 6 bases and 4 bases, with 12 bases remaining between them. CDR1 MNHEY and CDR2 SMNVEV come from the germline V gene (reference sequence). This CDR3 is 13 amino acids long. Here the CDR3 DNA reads TGTGCCAGCAGGAAACAGGAGTTCACTGAAGCTTTCTTT. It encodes CASRKQEFTEAFF.

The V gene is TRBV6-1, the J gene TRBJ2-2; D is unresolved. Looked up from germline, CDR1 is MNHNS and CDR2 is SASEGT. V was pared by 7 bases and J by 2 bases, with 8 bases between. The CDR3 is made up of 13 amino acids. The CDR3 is CASIRDNTGELFF. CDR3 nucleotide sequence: TGTGCCAGCATCCGCGACAACACCGGGGAGCTGTTTTTT.